This TCR beta chain was sequenced for a study of T cell responses to AZD1222 COVID-19 vaccine. The germline V and J ends were trimmed by 1 base and 5 bases, with 7 bases remaining between them. The germline V gene encodes CDR1 LGHDT and CDR2 YNNKEL (reference sequence). The CDR3 runs to 13 residues. Measured with immunoSEQ multiplex PCR; TCRdb has only the in-frame clones, and not every one. The sample records under 200,000 clones, just over 90% being singletons. Here the sequenced sample was peripheral blood, taken 28 days after the second dose of the MenACWY control vaccine. This chain joins TRBV3-1 (or the pseudogene TRBV3-2) and TRBJ2-3; D unresolved. This clonotype originated in an adult who received the MenACWY meningococcal vaccine as a control. Here the CDR3 DNA reads TGTGCCAGCAGCCAAGGGGGTTTAGATACGCAGTATTTT. Its translation: CASSQGGLDTQYF.